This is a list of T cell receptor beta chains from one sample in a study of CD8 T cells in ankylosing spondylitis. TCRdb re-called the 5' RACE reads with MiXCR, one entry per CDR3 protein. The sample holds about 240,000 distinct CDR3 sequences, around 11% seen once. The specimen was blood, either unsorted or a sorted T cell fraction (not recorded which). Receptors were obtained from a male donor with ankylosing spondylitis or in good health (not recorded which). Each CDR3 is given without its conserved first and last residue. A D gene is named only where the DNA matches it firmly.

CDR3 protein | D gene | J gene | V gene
ASRGIINLVQGGRDTQY | - | TRBJ2-3 | TRBV5-1
ASSWDISYEQY | - | TRBJ2-7 | TRBV5-1
ASGGGGGSGANVLT | TRBD2 | TRBJ2-6 | TRBV6-1
ASSSTSGIEETQY | TRBD2 | TRBJ2-5 | TRBV7-6
ASGQDRGKQY | TRBD1 | TRBJ2-7 | TRBV6-5
ASSLSGLAGSYEQY | TRBD2 | TRBJ2-7 | TRBV7-2
ASSLMIQGSNEQF | - | TRBJ2-1 | TRBV12-3/TRBV12-4
ASSLAGQVNQPQH | - | TRBJ1-5 | TRBV5-1
ASSLALGANYGYT | - | TRBJ1-2 | TRBV7-2
SALAGAYEQY | - | TRBJ2-7 | TRBV20-1
ASSGAGPAYEQY | - | TRBJ2-7 | TRBV25-1
ASSAGLAEKETQY | TRBD2 | TRBJ2-5 | TRBV5-1
ASSLVAEYEQY | - | TRBJ2-7 | TRBV28
SDNQGGDYEQY | - | TRBJ2-7 | TRBV20-1
ASSLSGENTEAF | - | TRBJ1-1 | TRBV5-1
ASSLFPGQGNSPLH | TRBD1 | TRBJ1-6 | TRBV5-1
SARDMGTSGNEQF | TRBD2 | TRBJ2-1 | TRBV20-1
ASSQTSGAQETQY | TRBD2 | TRBJ2-5 | TRBV3-1
ASSLGTGWADTQY | - | TRBJ2-3 | TRBV7-2
ASGMGQNTEAF | - | TRBJ1-1 | TRBV12-5
ASSLGVGGETQY | - | TRBJ2-5 | TRBV7-9
ASSQWADRDTIY | - | TRBJ1-3 | TRBV3-1
ASSYPGTKNTGELF | - | TRBJ2-2 | TRBV6-5
SARGEIRQY | - | TRBJ2-4 | TRBV20-1
SVLKGDGYT | - | TRBJ1-2 | TRBV20-1
ASSFTTQEGTQY | - | TRBJ2-5 | TRBV9
SVGGGQGYGYT | TRBD1 | TRBJ1-2 | TRBV29-1
ASSPTSGTNYEQY | TRBD2 | TRBJ2-7 | TRBV5-1
ASRSGGQGNQPQH | TRBD1 | TRBJ1-5 | TRBV6-1
ASSALAGDNTDTQY | TRBD2 | TRBJ2-3 | TRBV9
ASSLGAYEQY | - | TRBJ2-7 | TRBV5-1
SARDPETGNTEAF | - | TRBJ1-1 | TRBV20-1
ASSQGTRETQY | - | TRBJ2-5 | TRBV4-1
SAEPYKETQY | - | TRBJ2-5 | TRBV20-1
ASSPPISNSIYEQY | - | TRBJ2-7 | TRBV6-1
ASSSGGGGRTEAF | - | TRBJ1-1 | TRBV5-1
SVEDRFGTYNEQF | - | TRBJ2-1 | TRBV29-1
ASSPRTGLNTEAF | TRBD1 | TRBJ1-1 | TRBV5-1
ATSDPTGEDPHNEQF | TRBD1 | TRBJ2-1 | TRBV24-1
ASSLTPSGGTDTQY | TRBD2 | TRBJ2-3 | TRBV7-2
SAKGGTASNTEAF | TRBD1 | TRBJ1-1 | TRBV20-1